The clone carrying this T cell receptor (beta chain) was picked up one time. The antigen is not known. This entry is derived from a study of T cell responses to AZD1222 COVID-19 vaccine. Study outcomes and limitations: Two AZD1222 doses significantly raised spike-specific TCR breadth and depth over controls. Vaccine-associated CD4 TCRs ranged over spike, dominating at 160-218 and 743-854. Close to half of spike-specific TCRs reportedly recognize unmutated variant regions.

Germline V gives CDR1 MGHDK, CDR2 SYGVNS. V shed 3 bases and J 8 bases; nucleotides not matched to a gene: 8. The CDR3 is made up of 15 amino acids. Second-dose intervals of approximately 4 or approximately 12 weeks were pooled. Measured with immunoSEQ multiplex PCR; TCRdb has only the in-frame clones, and not every one. The table records under 100,000 clones, roughly 88% of them present only once. The receptor comes from an adult who received the AZD1222 COVID-19 vaccine. Sequenced here: peripheral blood, sampled 28 days after the second AZD1222 dose. The chain recombines TRBV25-1 with TRBJ1-4; the match to TRBD1 covers 8 bases. The CDR3 DNA sequence: TGTGCCAGCAGTGAGCCGGACAGGGTACGGGAAAAACTGTTTTTT. Translated: CASSEPDRVREKLFF.